This passage covers 4 T cell receptor beta chains from one sample sequenced in a study of shared clonotypes between healthy human individuals. The table came from immunoSEQ multiplex PCR; TCRdb's copy has only in-frame clones and leaves some out. The table lists about 1 million clones, about 70% of them singletons. The material sequenced was memory CD4+ T cells sorted from blood. Subset meaning: CD45RA-negative fraction. The receptors shown here come from a man aged 18 to 35 in good health.

This chain connects TRBV2 to TRBJ2-2; TRBD1 matches at 7 bases. V was pared by 7 bases and J by 5 bases, with 4 bases of the junction left unmatched. Germline CDR1 and CDR2: SNHLY and FYNNEI. The CDR3 spans 13 residues. The DNA of the CDR3 is TGTGCCAGCAAAGACAGGGTGACCGGGGAGCTGTTTTTT. Translation gives CASKDRVTGELFF.

This clone has a count of ten or more. This sequence joins TRBV9 and TRBJ2-1, with 10 bases matching TRBD1. The germline gives CDR1 SGDLS, CDR2 YYNGEE. The CDR3 is 16 residues long. V lost 2 bases, J lost 7 bases, and 9 bases stayed unmatched. DNA of the CDR3: TGTGCCAGCAGCGTTGAGGAGACAGGGGGCAGGAATGAGCAGTTCTTC. Its translation: CASSVEETGGRNEQFF.

The chain employs TRBV19 and TRBJ1-1; no definite D call. V lost 1 base, J lost 2 bases, and 14 bases lay in between. There are 16 residues in the CDR3. The germline V gene has CDR1 LNHDA and CDR2 SQIVND (reference sequence). CDR3 region: CASSIVRGNLNTEAFF. CDR3 DNA sequence: TGTGCCAGTAGTATAGTTCGGGGTAACCTTAACACTGAAGCTTTCTTT.

Points on this clone: A junction boundary mismatches the germline segment, possibly from a read error. V and J are TRBV7-2 and TRBJ2-7; 7 bases map to TRBD2. This CDR3 spans 13 amino acids. The germline CDR1 and CDR2 sequences are SGHTA and FQGNSA. The CDR3 sequence: CASSSDGTTPSRF. CDR3 in DNA: TGTGCCAGCAGCTCAGACGGGACTACCCCTTCCCGCTTC.